This passage covers 25 T cell receptor beta chains from one sample sequenced in a study of human T cells and chemical hapten exposure (dated by TCRdb to the early 2020s). Receptor amplification or capture employed RACE. Sequencing was carried out with a NextSeq 500. The public sequencing data were trimmed at Q25 with fastp and processed into clonotypes with MiXCR by TCRdb, which kept only in-frame beta chains. CDR3 protein duplicates are merged, each entry listing the most common genes and DNA. For this sample the table gives about 89,000 distinct CDR3 sequences, of which about an eighth were detected only once. The ten biggest clones cover approximately 5% of the sample. The sample's time point label, decoded: patch test 3, about 24 weeks after DPC sensitization. The treatment or condition label on this specimen signifies: therapeutic diphenylcyclopropenone sensitization with weekly scalp DPC. The sample consisted of whole blood, taken in connection with sensitization to the hapten diphenylcyclopropenone (DPC). Every receptor here comes from a woman in her forties or fifties with alopecia areata. Some clones in this sample may be carry-over from other donors' samples.

This clonotype was counted many times. This chain joins TRBV5-1 and TRBJ2-3; 14 bases line up with TRBD2. V lost 4 bases, J lost 6 bases, and 10 bases stayed unmatched. Germline CDR1 SGHRS, CDR2 YFSETQ. The CDR3 has 17 amino acids. CDR3 amino acids: CASSRTGLAGVRDTQYF. DNA of the CDR3: TGCGCCAGCAGCAGGACGGGACTAGCGGGAGTAAGGGATACGCAGTATTTT.

This clonotype was seen at least ten times. The chain recombines TRBV4-2 with TRBJ2-2; TRBD1 matches 8 bases. The V gene's germline CDR1 is LGHNA and CDR2 YNFKEQ. This CDR3 has 16 residues. J gave up 5 bases and V 0 bases, and 5 bases lay outside the gene matches. DNA of the CDR3: TGTGCCAGCAGCCAAGAGGACAGGGCTGGGACCGGGGAGCTGTTTTTT. Amino acids: CASSQEDRAGTGELFF.

The V gene is TRBV12-3 or TRBV12-4, the J gene TRBJ1-3; unclear D gene. V lost 6 bases, J lost 1 base, and 10 bases lay in between. This CDR3 has 14 amino acids. The CDR3 region has the DNA TGTGCCAGCAGCCCCTCAAGGTCTGGAAACACCATATATTTT. This encodes CASSPSRSGNTIYF.

V gene TRBV3-1 combines with J gene TRBJ2-7, with TRBD2 identical over 9 bases. V dropped 4 bases and J dropped 3; count of bases not matched to a gene: 7. Germline lookup yields CDR1 LGHDT and CDR2 YNNKEL (reference sequence). This CDR3 has 15 residues. In DNA form, the CDR3 reads TGTGCCAGCAGCCCTAGTCATAGCGGGAGCTACGAGCAGTACTTC. Its protein product is CASSPSHSGSYEQYF.

This clonotype was counted ten times or more. CDR3: CASSLVGASTDTQYF. CDR3 coding DNA: TGCGCCAGCAGCTTGGTTGGGGCGAGCACAGATACGCAGTATTTT. The rearrangement links TRBV5-1 to TRBJ2-3, with D perhaps TRBD1 (5 bases). Germline lookup yields CDR1 SGHRS and CDR2 YFSETQ. V was trimmed by 0 bases and J by 0 bases, leaving 8 bases between them. This CDR3 is 15 amino acids long.

This clonotype was observed at least ten times. The V and J genes are TRBV10-3 and TRBJ2-1, with 12 bases identical to TRBD2. The germline V gene has CDR1 ENHRY and CDR2 SYGVKD. After removal of 3 bases from V and 7 bases from J, the junction contained 1 base not matched to a gene. This CDR3 has 14 amino acids. Written as DNA, the CDR3 is TGTGCCATCAGTGACCTAGCGGGGGGGAATGAGCAGTTCTTC. Its protein is CAISDLAGGNEQFF.

This clonotype was counted ten times or more. This rearrangement joins TRBV7-9 to TRBJ2-1; tentative D call: TRBD1 (6 bases). The ends were cut back, 6 bases at V and 8 bases at J, with 20 bases in the middle. The CDR3 consists of 15 residues. Germline V gives CDR1 SEHNR, CDR2 FQNEAQ (reference sequence). CDR3 DNA sequence: TGTGCCAGCAGATCCGGGCCCTCAGGGGTCCATGAGCAGTTCTTC. The encoded protein is CASRSGPSGVHEQFF.

This clonotype occurred a few times. CDR3 nucleotide sequence: TGCAGTGCTAGAGCGGGCTTAATAGCCAAAAACATTCAGTACTTC. Translated: CSARAGLIAKNIQYF. The chain joins TRBV20-1 to TRBJ2-4; D unclear. Trimming cost V 1 base and J 0 bases, with 10 bases left between them. CDR3 length equals 15 residues. Per germline, CDR1 DFQATT and CDR2 SNEGSKA (reference sequence).

There are many counts of this clonotype. The chain combines TRBV4-2 with TRBJ2-1; TRBD2 might be the D (6 bases). V lost 1 base, J lost 3 bases, and 10 bases lay in between. This CDR3 has 15 residues. Germline CDR1 reads LGHNA; CDR2 reads YNFKEQ. CDR3 DNA: TGTGCCAGCAGCCAAGCCGGGAGTATCTACAATGAGCAGTTCTTC. Its translation: CASSQAGSIYNEQFF.

On this clonotype itself: This may be a read error: a much more frequent sequence differs by one nucleotide. This chain connects TRBV11-3 to TRBJ2-7; 10 positions match TRBD2. Germline V CDR1 and CDR2: SGHNT, YENEEA. This CDR3 is 15 amino acids long. The CDR3, as DNA: TGTGCCAGCAGCTTAGGCTCCCTAGCGGGGGCTGAGCAGCACTTC. This sequence encodes CASSLGSLAGAEQHF. Complete variable domain (other parts from reference TRBV11-3 and TRBJ2-7): EAGVVQSPRYKIIEKKQPVAFWCNPISGHNTLYWYLQNLGQGPELLIRYENEEAVDDSQLPKDRFSAERLKGVDSTLKIQPAELGDSAVYLCASSLGSLAGAEQHFGPGTRLTVT.

The genes are TRBV3-1 and TRBJ2-3; the D gene is possibly TRBD1 (5 bases). V was shortened by 1 base and J by 2 bases, with 10 bases between the two germline ends. The germline gives CDR1 LGHDT, CDR2 YNNKEL (reference sequence). The CDR3 consists of 15 residues. CDR3 in amino acids: CASSQVQGNTDTQYF. CDR3 coding DNA: TGTGCCAGCAGCCAAGTTCAGGGAAACACAGATACGCAGTATTTT.

The chain uses TRBV3-1 and TRBJ1-2; 7 bases are a match to TRBD1. Germline loops: CDR1 LGHDT, CDR2 YNNKEL (reference sequence). The CDR3 is made up of 12 amino acids. V lost 3 bases, J lost 8 bases, and 3 bases stayed unmatched. The CDR3 DNA follows: TGTGCCAGCAGCCAGGACAGGCTGGGCTACACCTTC. Residues: CASSQDRLGYTF.

The genes are TRBV18 and TRBJ1-4, with a possible D match to TRBD1 (6 bases). Trimming removed 1 base from V and 5 bases from J, with 11 bases in between. The CDR3 runs 15 residues. Germline assignment: CDR1 KGHSH and CDR2 LQKENI. The CDR3 loop reads CASSPRGPGNEKLFF. The CDR3 DNA reads TGTGCCAGCTCACCACGGGGGCCCGGGAATGAAAAACTGTTTTTT.

This clonotype was seen repeatedly, ten times or more. V is TRBV2 and J is TRBJ1-1; D not certain. Deletions cut 5 bases from V and 7 bases from J, with 8 bases between. Germline CDR1 reads SNHLY; CDR2 reads FYNNEI. The CDR3 length is 11 residues. The CDR3 here is CASSNRDEAFF. The CDR3 DNA reads as TGTGCCAGCAGTAACAGAGATGAAGCTTTCTTT.

This chain uses TRBV20-1 with TRBJ2-3; 12 bases agree with TRBD2. Germline V lookup: CDR1 DFQATT, CDR2 SNEGSKA (reference sequence). With V trimmed by 5 bases and J by 5 bases, 8 bases remained unmatched. The CDR3 runs 15 residues. CDR3 in DNA: TGCAGTGCTCCCTTACTAGCGGGAGGCTTAGATACGCAGTATTTT. Amino acids: CSAPLLAGGLDTQYF.

This clonotype was seen only a few times. A junction boundary mismatches the germline segment, possibly from a read error. The chain has TRBV24-1 and TRBJ2-5, with D perhaps given as TRBD1 or TRBD2 (6 bases each). The germline CDR1 and CDR2 sequences are KGHDR and SFDVKD. The CDR3 is 10 amino acids. CDR3 loop: CATSDLPGAF. CDR3 sequence (DNA): TGTGCCACCAGTGATTTACCGGGGGCCTTC.

This clonotype was counted at least ten times. The rearrangement links TRBV6-1 to TRBJ1-1; 7 bases line up with TRBD1. Germline V gene lookup returns CDR1 MNHNS and CDR2 SASEGT. The CDR3 consists of 15 residues. The junction had 8 bases not matched to a gene; V was cut back by 7 bases and J by 0 bases. The CDR3: CASKDRSFMNTEAFF. CDR3 in DNA: TGTGCCAGCAAGGACAGGAGTTTCATGAACACTGAAGCTTTCTTT.

The chain has TRBV7-9 and TRBJ1-5; D perhaps matches TRBD1 (5 bases). Trimming took off 1 base at V and 4 bases at J, with 14 bases between the two ends. The germline gives CDR1 SEHNR, CDR2 FQNEAQ (reference sequence). This CDR3 contains 16 residues. CDR3 in DNA: TGTGCCAGCAGCTTAGTAATAGGAGGGGAAAATCAGCCCCAGCATTTT. Protein sequence: CASSLVIGGENQPQHF.

This clonotype was seen ten or more times. This chain uses TRBV19 with TRBJ2-5; D unclear. Germline V gives CDR1 LNHDA, CDR2 SQIVND (reference sequence). Trimming took 6 bases from V and 1 from J, leaving 9 bases between them. This CDR3 contains 13 residues. Here the CDR3 reads CASSSTFQETQYF. CDR3 in DNA: TGTGCCAGTAGCTCAACGTTCCAAGAGACCCAGTACTTC.

This clonotype showed up many times. The chain recombines TRBV27 with TRBJ2-2; TRBD1 matches 7 bases. Trimming removed 8 bases from V and 0 bases from J; junction bases left unmatched: 6. CDR3 length: 15 residues. Germline CDR1 and CDR2: MNHEY and SMNVEV (reference sequence). The CDR3 DNA sequence: TGTGCCAGCGGCAGACAGGGTACGAACACCGGGGAGCTGTTTTTT. It codes for CASGRQGTNTGELFF.

This clonotype was found a few times. This rearrangement joins TRBV9 to TRBJ2-2, with unresolved D. Germline V lookup: CDR1 SGDLS, CDR2 YYNGEE. V was clipped by 1 base and J by 3 bases, with 4 bases between them. The CDR3 runs to 13 residues. The CDR3 nucleotides are TGTGCCAGCAGCGTACTACACACCGGGGAGCTGTTTTTT. Translating gives CASSVLHTGELFF.

This clonotype was detected only a few times. The chain links TRBV12-3 or TRBV12-4 to TRBJ2-5, with TRBD1 as a possible D gene (8 bases). The CDR3 sequence is 17 residues long. Trimming stripped 5 bases from V and 5 bases from J, with 24 bases between. The CDR3 reads CASSLGQGGSGLETQYF. In nucleotides, the CDR3 is TGTGCCAGCAGTCTCGGACAGGGAGGGAGTGGGTTGGAGACCCAGTACTTC.

This clonotype was seen a handful of times. The chain carries TRBV5-5 and TRBJ2-1; D may be TRBD2 (5 bases). The CDR3 is 14 amino acids. Germline CDR1 SGHKS, CDR2 YYEKEE (reference sequence). V dropped 2 bases and J dropped 9 bases, with 15 bases sitting between them. The CDR3, as DNA: TGTGCCAGCAGCTTCCTCGGGGATGCGACTGAGCAGTTCTTC. Translating it yields CASSFLGDATEQFF.

In this sample, this clonotype turned up many times. J is TRBJ1-5 and V is TRBV7-9, with D possibly being TRBD1 (5 bases). V was pared by 4 bases and J by 5 bases, with 12 bases between. The CDR3 extends over 14 amino acids. The germline V gene has CDR1 SEHNR and CDR2 FQNEAQ (reference sequence). The CDR3 region is CASSSTGLDQPQHF. CDR3 in DNA: TGTGCCAGCAGCTCTACAGGTTTGGATCAGCCCCAGCATTTT.

This clonotype was detected ten times or more. The J gene is TRBJ2-7, the V gene TRBV7-9, with D hard to call. CDR1 is SEHNR, CDR2 FQNEAQ, per germline (reference sequence). The ends were cut back, 5 bases at V and 2 bases at J, with 10 bases in the middle. The CDR3 spans 13 residues. DNA of the CDR3: TGTGCCAGCAGCGGTTACAACACCTACGAGCAGTACTTC. This encodes CASSGYNTYEQYF.